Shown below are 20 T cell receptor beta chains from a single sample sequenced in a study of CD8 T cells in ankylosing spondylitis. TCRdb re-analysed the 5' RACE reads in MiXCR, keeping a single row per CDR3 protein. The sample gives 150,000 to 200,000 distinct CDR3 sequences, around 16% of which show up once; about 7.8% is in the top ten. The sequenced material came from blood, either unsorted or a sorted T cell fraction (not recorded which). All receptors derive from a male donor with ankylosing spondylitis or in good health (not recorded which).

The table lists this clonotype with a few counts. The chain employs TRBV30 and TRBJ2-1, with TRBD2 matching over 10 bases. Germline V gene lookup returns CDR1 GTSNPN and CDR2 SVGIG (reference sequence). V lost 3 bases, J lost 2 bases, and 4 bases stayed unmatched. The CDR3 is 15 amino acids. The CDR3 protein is CAWRLGTSAYNEQFF. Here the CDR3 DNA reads TGTGCCTGGAGACTCGGGACTAGCGCCTACAATGAGCAGTTCTTC.

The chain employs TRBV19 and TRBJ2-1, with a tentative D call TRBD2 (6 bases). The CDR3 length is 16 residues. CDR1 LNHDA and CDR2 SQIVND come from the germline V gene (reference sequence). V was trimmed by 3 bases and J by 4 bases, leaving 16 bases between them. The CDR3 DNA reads TGTGCCAGTAGTATTTTGGGGGGAGCAGAGTACAATGAGCAGTTCTTC. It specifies CASSILGGAEYNEQFF.

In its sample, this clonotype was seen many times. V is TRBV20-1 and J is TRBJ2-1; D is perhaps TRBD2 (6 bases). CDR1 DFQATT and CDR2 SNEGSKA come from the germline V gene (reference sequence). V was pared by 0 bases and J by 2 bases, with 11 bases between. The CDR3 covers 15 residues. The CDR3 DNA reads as TGCAGTGCTAGAGATTATAGCGGCGCCTACAATGAGCAGTTCTTC. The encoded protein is CSARDYSGAYNEQFF.

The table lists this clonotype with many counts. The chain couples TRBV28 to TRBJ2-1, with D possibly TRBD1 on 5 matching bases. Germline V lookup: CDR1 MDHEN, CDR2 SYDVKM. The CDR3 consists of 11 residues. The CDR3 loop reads CSWGRDNEQFF. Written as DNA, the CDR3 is TGTAGCTGGGGCCGTGACAATGAGCAGTTCTTC.

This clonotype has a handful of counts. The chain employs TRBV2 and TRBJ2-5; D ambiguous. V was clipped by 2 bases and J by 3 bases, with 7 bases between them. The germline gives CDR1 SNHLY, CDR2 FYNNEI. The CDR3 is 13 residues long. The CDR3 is CASSENREETQYF. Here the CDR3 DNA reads TGTGCCAGCAGTGAAAACCGGGAAGAGACCCAGTACTTC.

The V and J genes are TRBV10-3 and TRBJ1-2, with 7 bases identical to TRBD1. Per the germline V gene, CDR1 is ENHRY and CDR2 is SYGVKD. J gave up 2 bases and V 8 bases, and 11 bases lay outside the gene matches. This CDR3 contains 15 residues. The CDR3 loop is CAIQGQTGDNYGYTF. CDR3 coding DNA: TGTGCCATCCAGGGACAGACCGGAGACAACTATGGCTACACCTTC.

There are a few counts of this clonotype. CDR3: CSARGGTNTEAFF. In DNA form, the CDR3 reads TGCAGTGCTAGAGGAGGGACGAACACTGAAGCTTTCTTT. The chain couples TRBV20-1 to TRBJ1-1, with TRBD1 as a possible D gene (5 bases). Deletions cut 1 base from V and 1 base from J, with 7 bases between. The germline V gene encodes CDR1 DFQATT and CDR2 SNEGSKA (reference sequence). The CDR3 has 13 residues.

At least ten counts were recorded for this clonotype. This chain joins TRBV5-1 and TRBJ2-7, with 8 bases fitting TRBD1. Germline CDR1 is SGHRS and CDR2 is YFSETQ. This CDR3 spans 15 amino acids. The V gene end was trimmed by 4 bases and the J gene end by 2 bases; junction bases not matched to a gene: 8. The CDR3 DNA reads TGCGCCAGCAGCGTACAGGGGGACAACGCCTACGAGCAGTACTTC. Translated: CASSVQGDNAYEQYF.

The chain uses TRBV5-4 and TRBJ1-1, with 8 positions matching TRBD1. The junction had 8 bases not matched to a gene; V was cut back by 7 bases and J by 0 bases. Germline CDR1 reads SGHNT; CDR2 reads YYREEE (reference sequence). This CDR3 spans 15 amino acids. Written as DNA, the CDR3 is TGTGCCAGCCGAACAGGGGGGGTATTGAACACTGAAGCTTTCTTT. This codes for CASRTGGVLNTEAFF.

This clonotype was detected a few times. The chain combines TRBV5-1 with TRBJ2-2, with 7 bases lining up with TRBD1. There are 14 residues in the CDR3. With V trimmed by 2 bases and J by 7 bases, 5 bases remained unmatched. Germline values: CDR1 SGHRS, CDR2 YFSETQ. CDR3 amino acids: CASSFTQGNGELFF. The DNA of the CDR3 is TGCGCCAGCAGCTTCACACAGGGGAACGGGGAGCTGTTTTTT.

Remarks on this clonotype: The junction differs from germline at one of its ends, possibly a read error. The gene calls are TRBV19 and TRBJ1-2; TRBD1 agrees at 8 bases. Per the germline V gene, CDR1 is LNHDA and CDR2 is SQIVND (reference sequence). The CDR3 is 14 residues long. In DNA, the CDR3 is TGTGTCAGTAGTATAGACAGGGGTGGAGATGGCTACACCTTC. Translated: CVSSIDRGGDGYTF.

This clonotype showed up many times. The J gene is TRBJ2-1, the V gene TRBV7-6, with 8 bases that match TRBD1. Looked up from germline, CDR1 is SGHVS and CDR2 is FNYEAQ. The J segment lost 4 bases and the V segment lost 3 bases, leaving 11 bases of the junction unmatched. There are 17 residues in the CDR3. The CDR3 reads CASSLDGTGALYNEQFF. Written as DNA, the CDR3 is TGTGCCAGCAGCTTGGATGGGACAGGAGCGTTATACAATGAGCAGTTCTTC.

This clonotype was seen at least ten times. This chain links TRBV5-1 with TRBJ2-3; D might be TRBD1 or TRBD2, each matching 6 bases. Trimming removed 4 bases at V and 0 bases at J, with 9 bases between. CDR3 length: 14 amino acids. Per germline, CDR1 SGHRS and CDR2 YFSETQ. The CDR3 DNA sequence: TGCGCCAGCAGCCGAGGGGGGAGCACAGATACGCAGTATTTT. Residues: CASSRGGSTDTQYF. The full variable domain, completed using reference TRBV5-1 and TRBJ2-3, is KAGVTQTPRYLIKTRGQQVTLSCSPISGHRSVSWYQQTPGQGLQFLFEYFSETQRNKGNFPGRFSGRQFSNSRSEMNVSTLELGDSALYLCASSRGGSTDTQYFGPGTRLTVL.

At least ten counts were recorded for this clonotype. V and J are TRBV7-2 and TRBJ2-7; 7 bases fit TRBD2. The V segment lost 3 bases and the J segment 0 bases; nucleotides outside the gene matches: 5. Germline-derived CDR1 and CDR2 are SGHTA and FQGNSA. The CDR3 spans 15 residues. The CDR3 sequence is CASSLSGASSYEQYF. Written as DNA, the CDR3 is TGTGCCAGCAGCTTGAGCGGGGCGAGCTCCTACGAGCAGTACTTC.

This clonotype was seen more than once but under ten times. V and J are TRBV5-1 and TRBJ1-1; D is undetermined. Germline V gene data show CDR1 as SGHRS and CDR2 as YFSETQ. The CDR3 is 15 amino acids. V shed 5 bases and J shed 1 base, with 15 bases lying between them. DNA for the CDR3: TGCGCCAGCAGTTCCAGCCCCGTCAGGAACACTGAAGCTTTCTTT. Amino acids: CASSSSPVRNTEAFF.

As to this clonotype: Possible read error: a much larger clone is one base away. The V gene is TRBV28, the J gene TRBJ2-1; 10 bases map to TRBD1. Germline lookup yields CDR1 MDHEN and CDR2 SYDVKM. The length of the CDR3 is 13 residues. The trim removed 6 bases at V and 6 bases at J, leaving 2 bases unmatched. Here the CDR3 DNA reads TGTGCCAGCAGATGGACAGGGGGCAATGAGCAGTTCTTC. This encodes CASRWTGGNEQFF.

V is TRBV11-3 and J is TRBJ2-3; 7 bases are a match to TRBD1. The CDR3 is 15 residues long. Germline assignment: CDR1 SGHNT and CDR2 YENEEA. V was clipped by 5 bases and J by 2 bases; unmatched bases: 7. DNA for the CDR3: TGTGCCAGCAGCGCCGGGACAGTTGCCACAGATACGCAGTATTTT. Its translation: CASSAGTVATDTQYF.

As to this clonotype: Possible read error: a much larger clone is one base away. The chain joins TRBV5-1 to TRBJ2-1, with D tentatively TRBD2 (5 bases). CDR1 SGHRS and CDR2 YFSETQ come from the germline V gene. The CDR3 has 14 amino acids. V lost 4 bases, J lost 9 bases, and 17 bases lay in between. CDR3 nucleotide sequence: TGCGCCAGCAGCCCACCTGGGGAGAAGACTGAGCAGTTCTTC. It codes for CASSPPGEKTEQFF.

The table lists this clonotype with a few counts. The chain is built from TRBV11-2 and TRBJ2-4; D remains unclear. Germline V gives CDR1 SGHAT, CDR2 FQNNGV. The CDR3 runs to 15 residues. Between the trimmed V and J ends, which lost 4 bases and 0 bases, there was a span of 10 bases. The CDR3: CASSSPGLAKNIQYF. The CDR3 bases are TGTGCCAGCAGCTCACCGGGTCTAGCCAAAAACATTCAGTACTTC. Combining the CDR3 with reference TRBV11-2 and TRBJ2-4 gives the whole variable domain EAGVAQSPRYKIIEKRQSVAFWCNPISGHATLYWYQQILGQGPKLLIQFQNNGVVDDSQLPKDRFSAERLKGVDSTLKIQPAKLEDSAVYLCASSSPGLAKNIQYFGAGTRLSVL.

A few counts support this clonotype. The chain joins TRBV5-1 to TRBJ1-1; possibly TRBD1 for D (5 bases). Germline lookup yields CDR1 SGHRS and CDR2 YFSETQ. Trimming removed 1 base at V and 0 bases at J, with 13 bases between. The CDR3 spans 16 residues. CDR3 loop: CASSLSGGRMNTEAFF. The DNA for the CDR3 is TGCGCCAGCAGCTTGTCTGGGGGACGGATGAACACTGAAGCTTTCTTT.